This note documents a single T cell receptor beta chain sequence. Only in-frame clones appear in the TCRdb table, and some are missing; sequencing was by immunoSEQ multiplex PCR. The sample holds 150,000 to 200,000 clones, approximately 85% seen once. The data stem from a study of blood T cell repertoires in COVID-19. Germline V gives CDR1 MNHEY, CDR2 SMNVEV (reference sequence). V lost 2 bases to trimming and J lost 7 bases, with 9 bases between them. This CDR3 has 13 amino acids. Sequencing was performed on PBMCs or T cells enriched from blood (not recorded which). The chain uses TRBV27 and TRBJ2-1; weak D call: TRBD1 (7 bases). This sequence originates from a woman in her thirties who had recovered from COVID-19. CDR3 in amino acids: CASSLQGGNEQFF. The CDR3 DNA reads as TGTGCCAGCAGTTTACAGGGGGGAAATGAGCAGTTCTTC.